This T cell receptor beta chain was captured in a study of cytomegalovirus exposure and HLA in healthy donors. Study outcomes and limitations: The investigators catalogued 150 or so TCR beta chains as cytomegalovirus-associated.

Details on this clone: What it recognizes is unknown. In the same sample, other DNA sequences code for this CDR3.

This CDR3 has 15 residues. CDR1 is SNHLY and CDR2 is FYNNEI in the germline V gene. V dropped 4 bases and J dropped 1; count of bases not matched to a gene: 5. Use of 60 Vbeta and 13 Jbeta primers characterized the PCR. Libraries were prepared by immunoSEQ multiplex PCR; TCRdb keeps only in-frame clonotypes and omits some of them. The sample includes almost 95,000 clones, roughly 69% of them seen just once. The sequencing sample was made of PBMCs. The chain combines TRBV2 with TRBJ2-5; 8 positions match TRBD2. This receptor was taken from a man between 45 and 60 years old in good health and CMV-seronegative. In DNA, the CDR3 is TGTGCCAGCAGTGGAGGGGCGGGGGGCCAAGAGACCCAGTACTTC. This encodes CASSGGAGGQETQYF.